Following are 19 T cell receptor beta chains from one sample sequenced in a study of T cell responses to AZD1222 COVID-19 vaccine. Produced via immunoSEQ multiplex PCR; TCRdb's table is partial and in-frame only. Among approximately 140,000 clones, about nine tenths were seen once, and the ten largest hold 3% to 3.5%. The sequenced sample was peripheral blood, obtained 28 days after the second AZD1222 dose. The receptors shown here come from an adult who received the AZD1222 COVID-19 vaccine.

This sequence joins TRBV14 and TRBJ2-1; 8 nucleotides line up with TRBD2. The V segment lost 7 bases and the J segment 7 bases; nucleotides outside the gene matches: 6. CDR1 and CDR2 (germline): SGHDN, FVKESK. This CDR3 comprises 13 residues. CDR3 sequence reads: CASNPGGENEQFF. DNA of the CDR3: TGTGCCAGCAACCCGGGAGGGGAGAATGAGCAGTTCTTC.

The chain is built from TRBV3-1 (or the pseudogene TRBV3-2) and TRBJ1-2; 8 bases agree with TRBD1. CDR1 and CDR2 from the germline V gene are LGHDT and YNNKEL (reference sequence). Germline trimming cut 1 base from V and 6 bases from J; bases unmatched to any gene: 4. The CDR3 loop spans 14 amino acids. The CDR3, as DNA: TGTGCCAGCAGCCAAGTGCAGGGGGCCGATGGCTACACCTTC. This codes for CASSQVQGADGYTF.

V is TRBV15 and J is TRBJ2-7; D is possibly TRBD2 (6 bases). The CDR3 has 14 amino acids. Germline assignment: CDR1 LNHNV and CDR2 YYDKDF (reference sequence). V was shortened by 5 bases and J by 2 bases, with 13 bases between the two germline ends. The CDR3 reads CATSERRVPYEQYF. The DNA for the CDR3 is TGTGCCACCAGCGAGCGGAGGGTTCCCTACGAGCAGTACTTC.

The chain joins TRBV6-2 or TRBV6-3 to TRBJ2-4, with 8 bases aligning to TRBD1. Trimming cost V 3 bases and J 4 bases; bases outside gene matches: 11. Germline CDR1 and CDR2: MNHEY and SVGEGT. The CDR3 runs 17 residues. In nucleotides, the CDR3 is TGTGCCAGCAGTTATTCTACCGGGACAGGTGGGAAAAACATTCAGTACTTC. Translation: CASSYSTGTGGKNIQYF.

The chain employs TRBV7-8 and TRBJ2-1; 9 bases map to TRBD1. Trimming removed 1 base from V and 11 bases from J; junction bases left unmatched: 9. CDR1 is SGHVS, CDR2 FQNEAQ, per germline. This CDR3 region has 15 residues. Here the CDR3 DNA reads TGTGCCAGCAGCTTAGGAACCGGGACAGGGACACAGCAGTTCTTC. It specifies CASSLGTGTGTQQFF.

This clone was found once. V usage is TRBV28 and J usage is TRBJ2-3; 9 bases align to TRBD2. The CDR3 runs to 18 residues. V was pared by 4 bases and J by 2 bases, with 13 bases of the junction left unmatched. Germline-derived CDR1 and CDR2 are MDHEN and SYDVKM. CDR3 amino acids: CASSSQYQAGGNTDTQYF. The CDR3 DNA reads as TGTGCCAGCAGTTCCCAATACCAAGCGGGAGGCAACACAGATACGCAGTATTTT. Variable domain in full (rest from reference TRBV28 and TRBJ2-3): DVKVTQSSRYLVKRTGEKVFLECVQDMDHENMFWYRQDPGLGLRLIYFSYDVKMKEKGDIPEGYSVSREKKERFSLILESASTNQTSMYLCASSSQYQAGGNTDTQYFGPGTRLTVL.

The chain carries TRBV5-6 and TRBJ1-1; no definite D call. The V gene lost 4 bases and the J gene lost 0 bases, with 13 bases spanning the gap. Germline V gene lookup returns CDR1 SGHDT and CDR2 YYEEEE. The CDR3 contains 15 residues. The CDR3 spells CASSLGLTMNTEAFF. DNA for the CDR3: TGTGCCAGCAGCCTGGGCCTTACGATGAACACTGAAGCTTTCTTT. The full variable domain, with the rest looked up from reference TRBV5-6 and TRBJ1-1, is DAGVTQSPTHLIKTRGQQVTLRCSPKSGHDTVSWYQQALGQGPQFIFQYYEEEERQRGNFPDRFSGHQFPNYSSELNVNALLLGDSALYLCASSLGLTMNTEAFFGQGTRLTVV.

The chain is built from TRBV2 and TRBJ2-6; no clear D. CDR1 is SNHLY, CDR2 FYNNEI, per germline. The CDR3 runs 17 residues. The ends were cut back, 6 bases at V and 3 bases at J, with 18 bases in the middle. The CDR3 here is CASSPPLLGDGANVLTF. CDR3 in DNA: TGTGCCAGCAGCCCCCCCCTACTGGGTGATGGGGCCAACGTCCTGACTTTC.

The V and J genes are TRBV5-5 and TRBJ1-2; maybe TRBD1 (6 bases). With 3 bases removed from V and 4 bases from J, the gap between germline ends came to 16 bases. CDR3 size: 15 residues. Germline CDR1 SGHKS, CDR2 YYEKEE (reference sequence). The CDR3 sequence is CASSSPTGLGYGYTF. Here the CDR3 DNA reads TGTGCCAGCAGCTCGCCTACAGGGTTGGGCTATGGCTACACCTTC. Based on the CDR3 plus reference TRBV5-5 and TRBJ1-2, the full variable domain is DAGVTQSPTHLIKTRGQQVTLRCSPISGHKSVSWYQQVLGQGPQFIFQYYEKEERGRGNFPDRFSARQFPNYSSELNVNALLLGDSALYLCASSSPTGLGYGYTFGSGTRLTVV.

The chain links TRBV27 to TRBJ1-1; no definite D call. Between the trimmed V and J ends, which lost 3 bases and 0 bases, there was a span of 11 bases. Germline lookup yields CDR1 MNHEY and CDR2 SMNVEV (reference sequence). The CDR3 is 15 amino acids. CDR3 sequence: CASSFGSLMNTEAFF. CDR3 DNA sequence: TGTGCCAGCAGTTTTGGATCTCTGATGAACACTGAAGCTTTCTTT.

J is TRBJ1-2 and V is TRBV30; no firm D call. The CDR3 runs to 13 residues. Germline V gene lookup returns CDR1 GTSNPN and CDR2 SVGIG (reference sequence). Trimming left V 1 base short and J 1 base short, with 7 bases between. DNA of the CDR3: TGTGCCTGGAGTGCTAAACTTAACTATGGCTACACCTTC. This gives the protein CAWSAKLNYGYTF.

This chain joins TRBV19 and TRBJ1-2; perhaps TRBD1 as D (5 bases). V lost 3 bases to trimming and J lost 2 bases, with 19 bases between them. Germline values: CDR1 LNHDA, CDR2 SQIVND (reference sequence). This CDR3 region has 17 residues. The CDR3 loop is CASSMRWTTTPNYGYTF. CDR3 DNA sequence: TGTGCCAGTAGTATGCGGTGGACAACTACTCCGAACTATGGCTACACCTTC.

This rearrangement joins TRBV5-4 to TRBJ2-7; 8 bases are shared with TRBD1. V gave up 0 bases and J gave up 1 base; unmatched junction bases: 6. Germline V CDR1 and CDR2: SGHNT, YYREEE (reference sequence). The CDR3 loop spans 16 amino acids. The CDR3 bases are TGTGCCAGCAGCTTGGCAGGGGGCTCCCTTTCCTACGAGCAGTACTTC. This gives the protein CASSLAGGSLSYEQYF.

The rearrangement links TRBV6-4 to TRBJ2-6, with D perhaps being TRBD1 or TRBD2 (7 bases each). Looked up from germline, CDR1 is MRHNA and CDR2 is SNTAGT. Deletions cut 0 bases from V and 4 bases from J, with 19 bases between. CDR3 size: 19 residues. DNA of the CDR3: TGTGCCAGCAGTGACTCGACCCGTCAGGGGGGGTCCGGGGCCAACGTCCTGACTTTC. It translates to CASSDSTRQGGSGANVLTF.

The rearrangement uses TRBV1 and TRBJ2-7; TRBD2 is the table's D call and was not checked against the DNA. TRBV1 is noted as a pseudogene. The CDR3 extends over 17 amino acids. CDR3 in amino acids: CTSSQAYTRLAGYEQYF. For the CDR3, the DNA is TGCACCAGCAGCCAAGCGTATACGCGACTAGCGGGTTACGAGCAGTACTTC.

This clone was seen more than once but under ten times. The CDR3 reads CASSVGSSVNSPLHF. The CDR3, as DNA: TGTGCCAGCAGTGTGGGGTCCAGCGTCAATTCACCCCTCCACTTT. The V gene is TRBV2, the J gene TRBJ1-6; no definite D call. Germline lookup yields CDR1 SNHLY and CDR2 FYNNEI. Trimming pared 4 bases from V and 7 bases from J, leaving 14 bases between. This CDR3 region has 15 residues.

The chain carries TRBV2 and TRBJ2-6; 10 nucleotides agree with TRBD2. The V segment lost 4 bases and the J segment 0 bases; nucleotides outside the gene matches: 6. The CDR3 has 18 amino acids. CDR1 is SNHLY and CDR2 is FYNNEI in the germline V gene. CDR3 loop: CASSAELAGISGANVLTF. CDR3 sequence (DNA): TGTGCCAGCAGTGCAGAACTAGCGGGAATCTCTGGGGCCAACGTCCTGACTTTC.

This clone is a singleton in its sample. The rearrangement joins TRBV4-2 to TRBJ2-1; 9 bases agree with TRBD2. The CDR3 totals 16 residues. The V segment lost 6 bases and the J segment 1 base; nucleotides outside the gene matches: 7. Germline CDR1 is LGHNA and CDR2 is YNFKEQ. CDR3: CASSLSGSLSYNEQFF. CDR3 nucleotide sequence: TGTGCCAGCAGTCTTAGCGGGAGCCTGTCCTACAATGAGCAGTTCTTC.

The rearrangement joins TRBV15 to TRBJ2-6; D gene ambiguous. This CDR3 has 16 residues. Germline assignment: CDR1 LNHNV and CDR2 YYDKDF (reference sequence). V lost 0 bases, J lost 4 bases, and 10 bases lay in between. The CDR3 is CATSREEGHGANVLTF. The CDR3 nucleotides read TGTGCCACCAGCAGAGAGGAAGGGCACGGGGCCAACGTCCTGACTTTC.